This T cell receptor (beta chain) came from a study of cytomegalovirus exposure and HLA in healthy donors. Across the whole study: T cells numbering about 179 million yielded fewer than 140 million unique TCR beta sequences in an earlier analysis.

The V and J ends lost 5 bases and 3 bases, in that order; junction bases with no gene match: 4. The CDR3 has 12 residues. CDR1 is SQVTM, CDR2 ANQGSEA, per germline. This clone was detected only once. Its antigen is not known. 60 Vbeta and 13 Jbeta primers were used in PCR. Clones were read by immunoSEQ multiplex PCR, and TCRdb kept only the in-frame ones, dropping some. The sample has 110,000 to 150,000 clones, around 84% seen once. Findings of the study overall: A prior analysis recorded that most TCR beta V segments were productive about 90% or about 30% of the time.

This TCR was recovered from a boy aged 2 to 10 in good health and CMV-seronegative. Sequenced material: PBMCs. The chain is built from TRBV29-1 and TRBJ2-7; the match to TRBD2 covers 7 bases. The CDR3 bases are TGCAGCGTTACTAGCGCGGGCTACGAGCAGTACTTC. Protein: CSVTSAGYEQYF.